This T cell receptor (beta chain) was sequenced during a study of early T cells in non-severe SARS-CoV-2 infection. As for the study in general: With bulk RNA from unsorted whole blood as input, sequencing yielded unpaired chains.

A few counts support this clonotype. Its cognate antigen is unknown. From the 5' RACE reads, TCRdb called clonotypes with MiXCR, one entry per CDR3 protein. The sample includes some 80,000 distinct CDR3 sequences, 9.5% to 15% of them seen just once. Study conclusions and caveats: Database matching using VDJdb favored anti-spike CD8 responses, with private and CD4 specificities left missing.

Looked up from germline, CDR1 is SGHTA and CDR2 is FQGTGA. V dropped 5 bases and J dropped 7; count of bases not matched to a gene: 3. This CDR3 comprises 13 residues. The receptor comes from an adult who was a healthcare worker with PCR-confirmed SARS-CoV-2 infection or an uninfected control (not recorded which). The donor label of this sample is uncertain. The sequencing here drew on whole blood, taken at baseline. The chain joins TRBV7-3 to TRBJ2-1, with 9 bases matching TRBD2. This CDR3 reads CASSITSGNEQFF. For the CDR3, the DNA is TGTGCCAGCAGCATCACTAGCGGGAATGAGCAGTTCTTC.